This section outlines one T cell receptor beta chain sequence together with its context. This entry is derived from a study of T cell changes during pregnancy in multiple sclerosis. This table comes from immunoSEQ multiplex PCR, and its TCRdb copy is limited to in-frame clones, with some not included. The sample lists 130,000 or so clones; roughly 92% were seen once. The input for sequencing was peripheral blood, taken before pregnancy. This TCR derives from a female donor with multiple sclerosis, enrolled in a pregnancy study.

DNA for the CDR3: TGTGCCAGCAGCCCAGACCTGCGGGGTCGAACAGATACGCAGTATTTT. It yields the protein CASSPDLRGRTDTQYF. V is TRBV11-2 and J is TRBJ2-3; D perhaps matches TRBD2 (6 bases). The CDR3 extends over 16 amino acids. V was cut by 5 bases and J by 3 bases, with 18 bases left in between. Germline lookup yields CDR1 SGHAT and CDR2 FQNNGV.